This T cell receptor beta chain was identified in a study of blood T cell repertoires in COVID-19. At the level of the study: Donors in the United States, Italy and Spain gave samples during acute or convalescent COVID-19.

This clone showed up just a few times. The data were produced by immunoSEQ multiplex PCR, yet TCRdb's version contains in-frame clones alone and is incomplete. The sample contains roughly 70,000 clones, 70% to 80% of which appear only once. The CDR3 extends over 13 amino acids. CDR1 and CDR2 (germline): SGHTA, FQGNSA. V was clipped by 6 bases and J by 3 bases, with 9 bases between them. This sequence originates from a human donor in a cohort sampled during active COVID-19. The sample comprised peripheral blood. The chain has TRBV7-2 and TRBJ1-3; D not certain. The CDR3 DNA follows: TGTGCCAGCAGTAGGAGGGATGGAAACACCATATATTTT. Residues: CASSRRDGNTIYF.